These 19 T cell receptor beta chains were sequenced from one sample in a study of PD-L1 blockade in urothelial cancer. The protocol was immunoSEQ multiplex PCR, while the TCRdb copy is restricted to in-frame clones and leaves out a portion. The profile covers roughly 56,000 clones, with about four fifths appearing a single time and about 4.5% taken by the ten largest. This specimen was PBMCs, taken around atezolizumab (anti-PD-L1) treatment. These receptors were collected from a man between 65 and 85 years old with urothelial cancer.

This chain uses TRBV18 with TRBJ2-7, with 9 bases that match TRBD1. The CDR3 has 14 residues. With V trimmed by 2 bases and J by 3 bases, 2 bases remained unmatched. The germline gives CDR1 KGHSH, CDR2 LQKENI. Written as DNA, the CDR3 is TGTGCCAGCTCACCAGAGACAGGGGGCTACGAGCAGTACTTC. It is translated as CASSPETGGYEQYF.

CDR3 residues: CASSSGIAVETQYF. The CDR3 nucleotides read TGCGCCAGCAGCTCCGGAATAGCGGTGGAGACCCAGTACTTC. The rearrangement joins TRBV5-1 to TRBJ2-5; tentatively, D is TRBD2 (6 bases). Germline CDR1 is SGHRS and CDR2 is YFSETQ. This CDR3 comprises 14 residues. The germline V and J ends were trimmed by 3 bases and 5 bases, with 14 bases remaining between them.

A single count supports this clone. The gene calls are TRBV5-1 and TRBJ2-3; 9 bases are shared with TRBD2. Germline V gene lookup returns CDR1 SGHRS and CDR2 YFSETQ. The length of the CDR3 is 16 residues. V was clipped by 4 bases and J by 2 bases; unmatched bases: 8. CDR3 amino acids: CASSPPLAGTTDTQYF. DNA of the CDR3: TGCGCCAGCAGCCCCCCACTAGCGGGTACCACAGATACGCAGTATTTT. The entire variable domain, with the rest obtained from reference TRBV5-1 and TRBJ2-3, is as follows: KAGVTQTPRYLIKTRGQQVTLSCSPISGHRSVSWYQQTPGQGLQFLFEYFSETQRNKGNFPGRFSGRQFSNSRSEMNVSTLELGDSALYLCASSPPLAGTTDTQYFGPGTRLTVL.

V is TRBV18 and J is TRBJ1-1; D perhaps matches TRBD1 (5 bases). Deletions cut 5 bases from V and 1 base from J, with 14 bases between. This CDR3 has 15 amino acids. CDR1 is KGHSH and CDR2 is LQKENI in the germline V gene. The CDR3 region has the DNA TGTGCCAGCTCATTTTCGGGGGAAGAGAACACTGAAGCTTTCTTT. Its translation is CASSFSGEENTEAFF.

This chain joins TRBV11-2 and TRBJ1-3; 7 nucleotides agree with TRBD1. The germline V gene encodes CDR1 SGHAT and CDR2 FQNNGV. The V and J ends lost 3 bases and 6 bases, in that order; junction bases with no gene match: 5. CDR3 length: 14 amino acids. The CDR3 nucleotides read TGTGCCAGCAGCTTCACAGGGGACCTAAACACCATATATTTT. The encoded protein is CASSFTGDLNTIYF.

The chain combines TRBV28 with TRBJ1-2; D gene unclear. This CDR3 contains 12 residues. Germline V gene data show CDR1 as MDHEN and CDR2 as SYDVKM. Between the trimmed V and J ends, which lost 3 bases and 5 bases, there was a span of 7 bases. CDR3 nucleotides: TGTGCCAGCAGTTTTAACGGTTATGGCTACACCTTC. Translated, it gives CASSFNGYGYTF.

CDR3 protein: CASSSWTGGDEQFF. In nucleotides, the CDR3 is TGTGCCAGCAGCTCCTGGACTGGGGGCGATGAGCAGTTCTTC. The chain uses TRBV7-9 and TRBJ2-1; tentatively, D is TRBD1 (6 bases). Germline lookup yields CDR1 SEHNR and CDR2 FQNEAQ (reference sequence). V lost 4 bases to trimming and J lost 8 bases, with 15 bases between them. The CDR3 consists of 14 residues.

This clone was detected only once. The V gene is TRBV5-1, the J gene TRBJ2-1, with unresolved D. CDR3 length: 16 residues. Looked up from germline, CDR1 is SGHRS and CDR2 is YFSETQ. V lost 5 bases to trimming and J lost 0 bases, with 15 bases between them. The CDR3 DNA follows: TGCGCCAGCAGAACAAACGTTGACAACTCCTACAATGAGCAGTTCTTC. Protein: CASRTNVDNSYNEQFF.

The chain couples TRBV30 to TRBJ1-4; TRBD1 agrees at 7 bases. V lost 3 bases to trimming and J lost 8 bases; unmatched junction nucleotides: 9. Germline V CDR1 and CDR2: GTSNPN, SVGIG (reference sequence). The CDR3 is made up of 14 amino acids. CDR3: CAWSGWRGREKLFF. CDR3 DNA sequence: TGTGCCTGGAGCGGTTGGAGGGGGCGCGAAAAACTGTTTTTT.

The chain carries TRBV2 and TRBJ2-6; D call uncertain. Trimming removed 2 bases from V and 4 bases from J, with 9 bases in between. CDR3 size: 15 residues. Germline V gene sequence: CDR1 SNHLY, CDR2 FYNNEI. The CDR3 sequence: CASSESGLGANVLTF. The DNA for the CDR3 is TGTGCCAGCAGTGAAAGTGGCTTAGGGGCCAACGTCCTGACTTTC. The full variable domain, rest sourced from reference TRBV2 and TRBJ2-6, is EPEVTQTPSHQVTQMGQEVILRCVPISNHLYFYWYRQILGQKVEFLVSFYNNEISEKSEIFDDQFSVERPDGSNFTLKIRSTKLEDSAMYFCASSESGLGANVLTFGAGSRLTVL.

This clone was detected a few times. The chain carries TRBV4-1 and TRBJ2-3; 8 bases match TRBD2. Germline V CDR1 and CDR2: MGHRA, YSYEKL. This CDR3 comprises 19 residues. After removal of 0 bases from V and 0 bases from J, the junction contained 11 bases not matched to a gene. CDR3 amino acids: CASSQDLLAGRLSTDTQYF. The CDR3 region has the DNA TGCGCCAGCAGCCAAGATTTGCTAGCGGGTCGCCTTAGCACAGATACGCAGTATTTT.

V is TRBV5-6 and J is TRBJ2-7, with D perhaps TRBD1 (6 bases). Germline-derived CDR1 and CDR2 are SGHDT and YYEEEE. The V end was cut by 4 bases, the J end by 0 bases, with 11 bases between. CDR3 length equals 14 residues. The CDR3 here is CASSVRDISYEQYF. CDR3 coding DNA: TGTGCCAGCAGCGTCCGGGACATCTCCTACGAGCAGTACTTC.

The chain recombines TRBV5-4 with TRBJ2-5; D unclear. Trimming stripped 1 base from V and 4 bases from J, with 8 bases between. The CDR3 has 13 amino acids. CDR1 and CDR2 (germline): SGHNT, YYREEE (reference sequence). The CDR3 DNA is TGTGCCAGCAGCTTGATACCTATAGAGACCCAGTACTTC. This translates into CASSLIPIETQYF.

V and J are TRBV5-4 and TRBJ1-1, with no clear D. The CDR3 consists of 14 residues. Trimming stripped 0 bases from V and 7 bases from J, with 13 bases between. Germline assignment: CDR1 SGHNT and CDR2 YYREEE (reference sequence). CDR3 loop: CASSLGGRRYEAFF. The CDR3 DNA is TGTGCCAGCAGCTTGGGAGGCCGGAGGTATGAAGCTTTCTTT.

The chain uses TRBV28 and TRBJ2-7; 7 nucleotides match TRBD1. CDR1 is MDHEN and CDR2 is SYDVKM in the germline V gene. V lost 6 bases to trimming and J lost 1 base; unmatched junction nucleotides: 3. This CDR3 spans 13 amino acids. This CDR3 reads CASRGTASYEQYF. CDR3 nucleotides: TGTGCCAGCAGGGGGACAGCATCCTACGAGCAGTACTTC.

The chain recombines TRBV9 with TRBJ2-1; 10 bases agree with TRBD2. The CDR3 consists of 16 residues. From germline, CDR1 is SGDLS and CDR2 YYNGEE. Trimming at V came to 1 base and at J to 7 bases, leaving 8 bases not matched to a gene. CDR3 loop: CASSVKGTSVKNEQFF. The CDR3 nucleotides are TGTGCCAGCAGCGTAAAAGGGACTAGCGTCAAAAATGAGCAGTTCTTC.

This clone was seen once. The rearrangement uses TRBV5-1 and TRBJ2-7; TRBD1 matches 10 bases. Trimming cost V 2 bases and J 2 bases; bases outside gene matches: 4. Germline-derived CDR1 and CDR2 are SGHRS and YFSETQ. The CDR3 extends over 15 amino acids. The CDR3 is CASSFATGGPYEQYF. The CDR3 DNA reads TGCGCCAGCAGCTTTGCGACAGGGGGCCCCTACGAGCAGTACTTC.

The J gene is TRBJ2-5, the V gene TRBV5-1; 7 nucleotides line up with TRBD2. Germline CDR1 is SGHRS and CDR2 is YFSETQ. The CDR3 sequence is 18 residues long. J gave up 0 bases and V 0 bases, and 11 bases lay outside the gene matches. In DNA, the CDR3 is TGCGCCAGCAGCTTGGGGGGGAGAAGCGGGACTTACCAAGAGACCCAGTACTTC. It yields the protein CASSLGGRSGTYQETQYF.

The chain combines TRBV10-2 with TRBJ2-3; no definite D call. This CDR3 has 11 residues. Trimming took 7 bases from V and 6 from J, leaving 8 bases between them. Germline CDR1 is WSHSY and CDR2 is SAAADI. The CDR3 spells CASTPRDTQYF. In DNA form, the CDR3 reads TGCGCCAGCACGCCCCGGGATACGCAGTATTTT.